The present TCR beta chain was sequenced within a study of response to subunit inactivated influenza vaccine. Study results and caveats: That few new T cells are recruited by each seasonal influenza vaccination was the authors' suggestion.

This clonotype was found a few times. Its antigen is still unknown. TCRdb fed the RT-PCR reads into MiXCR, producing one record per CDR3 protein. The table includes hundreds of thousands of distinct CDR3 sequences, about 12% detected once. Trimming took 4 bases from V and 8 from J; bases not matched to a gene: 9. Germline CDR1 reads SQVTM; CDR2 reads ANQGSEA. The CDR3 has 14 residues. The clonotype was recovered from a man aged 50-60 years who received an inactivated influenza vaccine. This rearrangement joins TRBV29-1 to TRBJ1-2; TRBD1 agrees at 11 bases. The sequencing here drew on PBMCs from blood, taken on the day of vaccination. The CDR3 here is CSVGGTGGRTGYTF. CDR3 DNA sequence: TGCAGCGTTGGGGGGACAGGGGGACGTACAGGCTACACCTTC.